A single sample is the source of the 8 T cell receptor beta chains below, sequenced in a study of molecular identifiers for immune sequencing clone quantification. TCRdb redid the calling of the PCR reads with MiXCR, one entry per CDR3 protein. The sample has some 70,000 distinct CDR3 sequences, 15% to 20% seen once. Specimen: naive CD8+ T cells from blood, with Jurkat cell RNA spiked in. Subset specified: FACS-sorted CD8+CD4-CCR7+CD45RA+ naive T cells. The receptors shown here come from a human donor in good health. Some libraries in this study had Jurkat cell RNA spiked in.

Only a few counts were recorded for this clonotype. The CDR3, as DNA: TGTGCCAGTAGTATAACGCTAGCGGGAGGGCGAGCTGAGCAGTTCTTC. It codes for CASSITLAGGRAEQFF. The chain uses TRBV19 and TRBJ2-1; 12 nucleotides match TRBD2. The CDR3 consists of 16 residues. With V trimmed by 2 bases and J by 9 bases, 8 bases remained unmatched. Germline V lookup: CDR1 LNHDA, CDR2 SQIVND (reference sequence).

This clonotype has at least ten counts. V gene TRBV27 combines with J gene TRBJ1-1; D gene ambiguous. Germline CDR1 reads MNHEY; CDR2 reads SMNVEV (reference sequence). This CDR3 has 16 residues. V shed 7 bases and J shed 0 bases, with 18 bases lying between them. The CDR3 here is CASTSFLGTMNTEAFF. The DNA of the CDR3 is TGTGCCAGCACTTCCTTTTTGGGAACAATGAACACTGAAGCTTTCTTT.

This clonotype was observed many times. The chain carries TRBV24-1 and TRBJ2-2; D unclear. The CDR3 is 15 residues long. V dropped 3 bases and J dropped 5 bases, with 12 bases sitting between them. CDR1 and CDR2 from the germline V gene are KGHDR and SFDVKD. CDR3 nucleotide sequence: TGTGCCACCAGTGATAATTTGCAGGTTACCGGGGAGCTGTTTTTT. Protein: CATSDNLQVTGELFF.

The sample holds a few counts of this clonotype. The DNA for the CDR3 is TGTGCCAGCAGTCCAAAGCTGACTAGCGGGAGGGCATTCGATACGCAGTATTTT. Translation: CASSPKLTSGRAFDTQYF. This rearrangement joins TRBV12-3 or TRBV12-4 to TRBJ2-3; 14 bases are shared with TRBD2. The CDR3 runs to 18 residues. With V trimmed by 5 bases and J by 6 bases, 13 bases remained unmatched.

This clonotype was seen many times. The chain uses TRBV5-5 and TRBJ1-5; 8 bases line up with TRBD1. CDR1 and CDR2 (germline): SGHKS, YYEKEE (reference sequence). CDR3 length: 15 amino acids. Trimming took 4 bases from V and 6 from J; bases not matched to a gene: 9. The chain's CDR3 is CASSLDRDVTQPQHF. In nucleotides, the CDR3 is TGTGCCAGCAGCCTGGACAGGGACGTTACTCAGCCCCAGCATTTT.

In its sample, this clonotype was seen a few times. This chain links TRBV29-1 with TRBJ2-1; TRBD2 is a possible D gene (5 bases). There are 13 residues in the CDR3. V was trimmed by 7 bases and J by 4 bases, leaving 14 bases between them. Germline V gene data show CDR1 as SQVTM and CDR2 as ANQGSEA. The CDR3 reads CSALGGIYNEQFF. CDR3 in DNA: TGCAGCGCCTTAGGAGGAATTTACAATGAGCAGTTCTTC.

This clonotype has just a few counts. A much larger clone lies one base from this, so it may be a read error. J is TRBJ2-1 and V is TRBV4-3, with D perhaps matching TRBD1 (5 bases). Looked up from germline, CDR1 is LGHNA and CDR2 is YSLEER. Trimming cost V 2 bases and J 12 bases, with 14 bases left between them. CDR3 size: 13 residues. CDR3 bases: TGCGCCAGCAGCCAATACCAGGGTTTTGGGCAGTTCTTC. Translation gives CASSQYQGFGQFF.

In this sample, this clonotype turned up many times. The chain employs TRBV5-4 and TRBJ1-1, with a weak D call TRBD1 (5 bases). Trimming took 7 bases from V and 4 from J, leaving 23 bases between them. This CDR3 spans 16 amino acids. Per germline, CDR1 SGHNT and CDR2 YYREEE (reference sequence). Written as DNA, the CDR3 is TGTGCCAGCTACATTAGGGCAGGGCCCCCAGGCACTGAAGCTTTCTTT. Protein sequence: CASYIRAGPPGTEAFF.